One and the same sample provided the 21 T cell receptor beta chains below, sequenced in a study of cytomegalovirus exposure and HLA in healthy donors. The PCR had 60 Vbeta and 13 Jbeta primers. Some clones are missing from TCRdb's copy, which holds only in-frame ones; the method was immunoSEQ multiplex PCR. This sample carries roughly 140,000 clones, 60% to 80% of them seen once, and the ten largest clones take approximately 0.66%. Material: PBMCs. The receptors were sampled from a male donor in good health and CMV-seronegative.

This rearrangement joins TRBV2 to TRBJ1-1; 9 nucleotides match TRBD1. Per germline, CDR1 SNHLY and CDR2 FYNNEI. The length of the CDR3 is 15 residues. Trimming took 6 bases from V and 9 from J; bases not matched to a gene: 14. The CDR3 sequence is CASRATQGAGPQAFF. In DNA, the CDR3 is TGTGCCAGCAGGGCCACACAGGGGGCAGGGCCCCAAGCTTTCTTT.

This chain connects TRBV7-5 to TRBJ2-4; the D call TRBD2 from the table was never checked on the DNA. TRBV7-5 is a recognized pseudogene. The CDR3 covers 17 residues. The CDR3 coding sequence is TGTGCCAGAAGCTTAGTTCGGGGGAGGTTAGCCAAAAACATTCAGTACTTC. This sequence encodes CARSLVRGRLAKNIQYF.

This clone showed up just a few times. CDR3 in DNA: TGTGCCAGCAGCTCGGGGGGTATCAGCTCCTATAATTCACCCCTCCACTTT. Translated: CASSSGGISSYNSPLHF. The gene calls are TRBV5-4 and TRBJ1-6, with D possibly TRBD1 on 5 matching bases. The germline V gene has CDR1 SGHNT and CDR2 YYREEE (reference sequence). Trimming took 3 bases from V and 0 from J, leaving 13 bases between them. This CDR3 contains 17 residues. The full variable domain, its missing parts supplied by reference TRBV5-4 and TRBJ1-6, is ETGVTQSPTHLIKTRGQQVTLRCSSQSGHNTVSWYQQALGQGPQFIFQYYREEENGRGNFPPRFSGLQFPNYSSELNVNALELDDSALYLCASSSGGISSYNSPLHFGNGTRLTVT.

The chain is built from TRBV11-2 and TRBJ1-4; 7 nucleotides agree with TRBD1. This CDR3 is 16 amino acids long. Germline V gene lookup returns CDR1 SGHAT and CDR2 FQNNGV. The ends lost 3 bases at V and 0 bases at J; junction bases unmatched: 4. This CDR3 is CASSLGTVATNEKLFF. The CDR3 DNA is TGTGCCAGCAGCTTGGGGACAGTTGCAACTAATGAAAAACTGTTTTTT.

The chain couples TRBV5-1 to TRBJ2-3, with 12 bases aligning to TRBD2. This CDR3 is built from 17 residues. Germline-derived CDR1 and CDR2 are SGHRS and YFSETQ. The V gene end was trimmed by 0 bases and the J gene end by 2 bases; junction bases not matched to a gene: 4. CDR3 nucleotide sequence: TGCGCCAGCAGCTTGGGACTAGCGGGGGCCACCACAGATACGCAGTATTTT. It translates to CASSLGLAGATTDTQYF.

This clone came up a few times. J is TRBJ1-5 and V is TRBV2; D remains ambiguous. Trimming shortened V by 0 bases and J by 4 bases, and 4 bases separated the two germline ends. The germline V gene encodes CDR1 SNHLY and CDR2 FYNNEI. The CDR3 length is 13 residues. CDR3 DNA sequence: TGTGCCAGCAGTGAAGCCGTGAATCAGCCCCAGCATTTT. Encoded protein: CASSEAVNQPQHF.

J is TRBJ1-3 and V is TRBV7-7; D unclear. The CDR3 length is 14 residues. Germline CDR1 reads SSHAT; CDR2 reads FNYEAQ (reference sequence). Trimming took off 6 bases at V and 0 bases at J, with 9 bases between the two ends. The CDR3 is CASRGSHSGNTIYF. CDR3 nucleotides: TGTGCCAGCAGGGGCAGCCACTCTGGAAACACCATATATTTT.

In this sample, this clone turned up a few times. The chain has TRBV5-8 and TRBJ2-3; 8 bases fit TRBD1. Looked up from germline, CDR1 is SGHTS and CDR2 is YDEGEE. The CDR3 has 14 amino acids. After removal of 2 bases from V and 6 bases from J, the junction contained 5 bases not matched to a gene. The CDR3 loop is CASSFGQGRDTQYF. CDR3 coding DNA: TGTGCCAGCAGCTTTGGACAGGGAAGGGATACGCAGTATTTT.

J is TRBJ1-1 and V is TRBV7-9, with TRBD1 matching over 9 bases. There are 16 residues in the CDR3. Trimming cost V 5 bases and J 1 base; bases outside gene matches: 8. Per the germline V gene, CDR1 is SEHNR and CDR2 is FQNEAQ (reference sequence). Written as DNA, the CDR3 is TGTGCCAGCAGCATAGAATGGGGACAGGGGAACACTGAAGCTTTCTTT. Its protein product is CASSIEWGQGNTEAFF.

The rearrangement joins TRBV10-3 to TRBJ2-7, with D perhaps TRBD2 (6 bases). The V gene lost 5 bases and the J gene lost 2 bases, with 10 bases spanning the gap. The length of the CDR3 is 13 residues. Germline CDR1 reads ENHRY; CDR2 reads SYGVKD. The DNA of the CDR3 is TGTGCCATCAGTCCGGGACTTGCCTACGAGCAGTACTTC. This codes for CAISPGLAYEQYF.

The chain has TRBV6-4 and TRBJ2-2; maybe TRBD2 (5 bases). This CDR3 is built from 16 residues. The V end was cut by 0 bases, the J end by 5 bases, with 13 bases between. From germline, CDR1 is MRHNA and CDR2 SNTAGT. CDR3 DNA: TGTGCCAGCAGTGACTCAATAGGGAGTGGAACCGGGGAGCTGTTTTTT. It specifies CASSDSIGSGTGELFF.

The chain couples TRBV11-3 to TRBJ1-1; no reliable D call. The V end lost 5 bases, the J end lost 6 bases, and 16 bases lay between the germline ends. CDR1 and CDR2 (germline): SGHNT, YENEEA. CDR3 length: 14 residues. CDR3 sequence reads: CASSRGGSGSEAFF. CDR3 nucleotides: TGTGCCAGCAGCCGGGGAGGATCGGGCTCTGAAGCTTTCTTT. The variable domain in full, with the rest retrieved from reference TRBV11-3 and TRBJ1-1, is EAGVVQSPRYKIIEKKQPVAFWCNPISGHNTLYWYLQNLGQGPELLIRYENEEAVDDSQLPKDRFSAERLKGVDSTLKIQPAELGDSAVYLCASSRGGSGSEAFFGQGTRLTVV.

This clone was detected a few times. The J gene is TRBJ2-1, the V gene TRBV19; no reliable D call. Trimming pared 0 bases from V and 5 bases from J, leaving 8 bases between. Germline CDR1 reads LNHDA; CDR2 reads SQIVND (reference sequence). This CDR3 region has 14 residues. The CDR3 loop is CASSIENLNNEQFF. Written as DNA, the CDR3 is TGTGCCAGTAGTATAGAGAACCTAAACAATGAGCAGTTCTTC.

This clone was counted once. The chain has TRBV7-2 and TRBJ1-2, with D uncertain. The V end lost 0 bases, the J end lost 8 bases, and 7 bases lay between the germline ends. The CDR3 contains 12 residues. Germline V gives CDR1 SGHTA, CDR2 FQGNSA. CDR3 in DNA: TGTGCCAGCAGCTTAGCCGGGATAGGCTACACCTTC. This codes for CASSLAGIGYTF. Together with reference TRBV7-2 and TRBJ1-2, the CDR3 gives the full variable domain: GAGVSQSPSNKVTEKGKDVELRCDPISGHTALYWYRQSLGQGLEFLIYFQGNSAPDKSGLPSDRFSAERTGGSVSTLTIQRTQQEDSAVYLCASSLAGIGYTFGSGTRLTVV.

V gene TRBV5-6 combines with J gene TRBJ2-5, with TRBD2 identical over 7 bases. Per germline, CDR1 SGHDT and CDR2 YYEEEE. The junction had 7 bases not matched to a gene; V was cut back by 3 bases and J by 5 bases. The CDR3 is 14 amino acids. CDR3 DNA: TGTGCCAGCAGCTCGAAACGGGAGGCGGAGACCCAGTACTTC. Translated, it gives CASSSKREAETQYF.

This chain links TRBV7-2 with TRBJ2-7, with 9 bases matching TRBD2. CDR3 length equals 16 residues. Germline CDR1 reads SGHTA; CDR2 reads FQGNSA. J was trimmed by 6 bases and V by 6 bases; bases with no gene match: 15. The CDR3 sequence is CASRTGSTSGSVEQYF. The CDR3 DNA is TGTGCCAGCAGGACAGGGTCCACTAGCGGGTCAGTCGAGCAGTACTTC. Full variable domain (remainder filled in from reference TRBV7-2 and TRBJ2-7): GAGVSQSPSNKVTEKGKDVELRCDPISGHTALYWYRQSLGQGLEFLIYFQGNSAPDKSGLPSDRFSAERTGGSVSTLTIQRTQQEDSAVYLCASRTGSTSGSVEQYFGPGTRLTVT.

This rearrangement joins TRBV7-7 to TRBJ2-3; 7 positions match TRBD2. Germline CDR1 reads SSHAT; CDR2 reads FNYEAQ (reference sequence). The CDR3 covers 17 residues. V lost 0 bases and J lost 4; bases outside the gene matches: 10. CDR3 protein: CASSLAGGPPRPDTQYF. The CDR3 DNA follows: TGTGCCAGCAGCTTAGCGGGAGGGCCCCCCCGCCCAGATACGCAGTATTTT.

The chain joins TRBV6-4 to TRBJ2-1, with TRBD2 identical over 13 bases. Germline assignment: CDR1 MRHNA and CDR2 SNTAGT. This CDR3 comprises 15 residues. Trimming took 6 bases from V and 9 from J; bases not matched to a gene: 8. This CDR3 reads CASSPTSGGATEQFF. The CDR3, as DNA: TGTGCCAGCAGCCCTACTAGCGGGGGGGCCACTGAGCAGTTCTTC.

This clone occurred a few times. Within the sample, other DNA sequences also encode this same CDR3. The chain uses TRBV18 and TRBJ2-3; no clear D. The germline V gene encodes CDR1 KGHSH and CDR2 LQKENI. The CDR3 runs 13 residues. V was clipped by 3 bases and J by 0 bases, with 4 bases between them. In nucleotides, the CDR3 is TGTGCCAGCTCACCCCCGAGCACAGATACGCAGTATTTT. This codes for CASSPPSTDTQYF.

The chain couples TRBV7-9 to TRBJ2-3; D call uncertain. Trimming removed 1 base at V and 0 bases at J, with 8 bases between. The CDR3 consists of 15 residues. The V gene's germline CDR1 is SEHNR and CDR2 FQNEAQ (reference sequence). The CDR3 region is CASSLGTVSTDTQYF. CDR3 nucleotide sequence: TGTGCCAGCAGCTTAGGAACAGTTAGCACAGATACGCAGTATTTT.

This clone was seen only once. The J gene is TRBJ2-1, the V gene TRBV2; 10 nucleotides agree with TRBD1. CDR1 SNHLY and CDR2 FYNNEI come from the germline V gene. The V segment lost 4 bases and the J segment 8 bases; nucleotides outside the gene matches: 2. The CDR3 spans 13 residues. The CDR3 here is CASSGTGGYEQFF. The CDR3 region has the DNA TGTGCCAGCAGTGGGACAGGGGGTTATGAGCAGTTCTTC.